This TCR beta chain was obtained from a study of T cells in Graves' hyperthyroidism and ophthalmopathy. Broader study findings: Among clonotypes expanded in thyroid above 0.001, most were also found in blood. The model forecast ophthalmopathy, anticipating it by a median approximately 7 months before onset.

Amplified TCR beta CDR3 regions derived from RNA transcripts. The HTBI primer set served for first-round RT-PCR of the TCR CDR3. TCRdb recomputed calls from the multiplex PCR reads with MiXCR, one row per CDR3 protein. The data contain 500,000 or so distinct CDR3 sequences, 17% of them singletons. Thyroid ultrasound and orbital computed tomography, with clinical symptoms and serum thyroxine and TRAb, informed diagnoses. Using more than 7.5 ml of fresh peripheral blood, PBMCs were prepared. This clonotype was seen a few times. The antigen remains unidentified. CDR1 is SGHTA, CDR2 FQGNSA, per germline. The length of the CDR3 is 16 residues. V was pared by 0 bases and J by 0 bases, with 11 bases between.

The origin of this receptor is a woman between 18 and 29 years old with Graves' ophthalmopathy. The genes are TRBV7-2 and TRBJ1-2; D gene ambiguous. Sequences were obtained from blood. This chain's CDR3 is CASSLARPASNYGYTF. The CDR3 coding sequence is TGTGCCAGCAGCTTAGCCCGGCCAGCATCTAACTATGGCTACACCTTC. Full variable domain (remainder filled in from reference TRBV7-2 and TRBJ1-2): GAGVSQSPSNKVTEKGKDVELRCDPISGHTALYWYRQSLGQGLEFLIYFQGNSAPDKSGLPSDRFSAERTGGSVSTLTIQRTQQEDSAVYLCASSLARPASNYGYTFGSGTRLTVV.